The 16 T cell receptor beta chains in this list originate from one sample, sequenced in a study of blood T cells in healthy people across ages. The authors ran a second PCR of about 6 to 11 cycles using a sample-barcoded 5' primer and a J-beta primer mix. Via MiXCR, TCRdb re-called the 5' RACE reads, giving one row per CDR3 protein. The repertoire consists of about 1.5 million distinct CDR3 sequences, with approximately 39% occurring once and the leading ten covering 4%. Material: blood. All receptors come from a woman aged 18-29 years in good health.

In its sample, this clonotype was seen a few times. This sequence joins TRBV12-3 or TRBV12-4 and TRBJ1-1, with D uncertain. The ends were cut back, 3 bases at V and 2 bases at J, with 10 bases in the middle. The CDR3 loop spans 14 amino acids. This chain's CDR3 is CASSFKGTNTEAFF. The CDR3 DNA is TGTGCCAGCAGTTTTAAGGGAACAAACACTGAAGCTTTCTTT.

CDR3 loop: CATSPWGAPINTEAFF. DNA for the CDR3: TGTGCCACCAGCCCTTGGGGGGCTCCTATCAACACTGAAGCTTTCTTT. The chain combines TRBV15 with TRBJ1-1, with D possibly matching TRBD1 (6 bases). V was cut by 5 bases and J by 2 bases, with 18 bases left in between. Germline V gene data show CDR1 as LNHNV and CDR2 as YYDKDF (reference sequence). The CDR3 spans 16 residues.

The chain is built from TRBV20-1 and TRBJ2-5; the D call may be TRBD1 or TRBD2 (5 bases each). CDR1 DFQATT and CDR2 SNEGSKA come from the germline V gene (reference sequence). This CDR3 contains 15 residues. V lost 4 bases and J 4 bases, leaving 19 bases between the germline ends. This CDR3 is CSATGGTLRGETQYF. DNA of the CDR3: TGCAGTGCTACCGGTGGGACCCTGAGGGGAGAGACCCAGTACTTC.

The genes are TRBV3-1 and TRBJ2-3; tentative D call: TRBD1 (5 bases). The V end lost 8 bases, the J end lost 3 bases, and 18 bases lay between the germline ends. Germline CDR1 reads LGHDT; CDR2 reads YNNKEL (reference sequence). The CDR3 is 15 residues long. The CDR3 nucleotides read TGTGCCAGCCAAGGTGGGGCTTTGAGGACAGATACGCAGTATTTT. This gives the protein CASQGGALRTDTQYF.

This chain links TRBV7-2 with TRBJ1-6; D may be TRBD1 (5 bases). Between the trimmed V and J ends, which lost 5 bases and 10 bases, there was a span of 15 bases. Germline V gives CDR1 SGHTA, CDR2 FQGNSA. This CDR3 spans 14 amino acids. DNA for the CDR3: TGTGCCAGCAGCCTTAGACCAGGGTTGTCACCCCTCCACTTT. Protein sequence: CASSLRPGLSPLHF.

The V call is TRBV6-5, the J call TRBJ2-7, with no clear D. CDR3 length: 14 residues. Trimming stripped 0 bases from V and 3 bases from J, with 9 bases between. Germline CDR1 MNHEY, CDR2 SVGAGI. The CDR3: CASSYSNTGYEQYF. CDR3 coding DNA: TGTGCCAGCAGTTACTCGAACACGGGCTACGAGCAGTACTTC.

This rearrangement joins TRBV20-1 to TRBJ2-1; D is possibly TRBD1 (5 bases). Germline V gene data show CDR1 as DFQATT and CDR2 as SNEGSKA (reference sequence). CDR3 length: 14 residues. Trimming removed 0 bases at V and 3 bases at J, with 9 bases between. Here the CDR3 DNA reads TGCAGTGCTAGAGAGTCTAGGGGCTACAATGAGCAGTTCTTC. Its translation: CSARESRGYNEQFF.

As regards this clonotype: One end of the junction varies from germline; a read error may be responsible. The chain uses TRBV4-1 and TRBJ1-2; 10 bases line up with TRBD1. The CDR3 contains 16 residues. Germline V gene lookup returns CDR1 MGHRA and CDR2 YSYEKL. The CDR3 is CASSQPRQGARYDYTF. The CDR3 bases are TGCGCCAGCAGCCAACCTAGACAGGGGGCGCGATATGACTACACCTTC.

A few counts support this clonotype. This chain links TRBV25-1 with TRBJ1-1; TRBD1 aligns across 9 bases. Trimming cost V 4 bases and J 5 bases; bases outside gene matches: 5. The CDR3 is 14 amino acids. Germline V gene lookup returns CDR1 MGHDK and CDR2 SYGVNS. CDR3 nucleotide sequence: TGTGCCAGCAGTGCCTTAGGACAGGGGACTGAAGCTTTCTTT. Encoded protein: CASSALGQGTEAFF.

The J gene is TRBJ2-1, the V gene TRBV4-3; D may correspond to TRBD1 or TRBD2 (6 bases each). The CDR3 extends over 15 amino acids. V gave up 3 bases and J gave up 7 bases, with 16 bases separating them. In germline, CDR1 is LGHNA, CDR2 YSLEER. CDR3 bases: TGCGCCAGCAGCCATAGGGGGGCAGGTTGGAATGAGCAGTTCTTC. Amino acid sequence: CASSHRGAGWNEQFF.

This chain's CDR3 is CSVELWGAGTSGRNTGELFF. The CDR3 DNA reads as TGCAGCGTTGAATTGTGGGGGGCCGGGACTAGCGGAAGAAACACCGGGGAGCTGTTTTTT. The V call is TRBV29-1, the J call TRBJ2-2; 11 nucleotides match TRBD2. J lost 2 bases, V lost 2 bases, and 16 bases had no gene match. The CDR3 sequence is 20 residues long. Per germline, CDR1 SQVTM and CDR2 ANQGSEA.

This clonotype was observed many times. This chain uses TRBV11-2 with TRBJ1-2; D is perhaps TRBD1 (5 bases). Between the trimmed V and J ends, which lost 5 bases and 1 base, there was a span of 8 bases. CDR3 size: 13 residues. Germline CDR1 and CDR2: SGHAT and FQNNGV. The CDR3 sequence is CASSRGRNYGYTF. The CDR3, as DNA: TGTGCCAGCAGCCGGGGACGTAACTATGGCTACACCTTC.

The CDR3 sequence is CASSKEVAGDKTQYF. In nucleotides, the CDR3 is TGTGCCAGCAGCAAAGAGGTAGCGGGAGACAAGACCCAGTACTTC. This chain connects TRBV21-1 to TRBJ2-5; the tabulated D call, TRBD2, remains unverified against the DNA. TRBV21-1 represents a pseudogene. The CDR3 has 15 residues.

This sequence joins TRBV5-6 and TRBJ1-2, with a tentative D call TRBD1 (6 bases). The CDR3 consists of 15 residues. The ends were cut back, 1 base at V and 1 base at J, with 11 bases in the middle. CDR1 is SGHDT and CDR2 is YYEEEE in the germline V gene. The CDR3 protein is CASSLKGQYNYGYTF. The CDR3 nucleotides read TGTGCCAGCAGCTTGAAAGGACAGTATAACTATGGCTACACCTTC.

A few counts support this clonotype. This chain uses TRBV10-3 with TRBJ2-3; maybe TRBD1 (6 bases). The germline gives CDR1 ENHRY, CDR2 SYGVKD. Trimming pared 5 bases from V and 0 bases from J, leaving 18 bases between. The CDR3 covers 17 residues. This CDR3 is CAISSGTLFGSTDTQYF. DNA for the CDR3: TGTGCCATCAGTTCCGGGACACTCTTCGGGAGCACAGATACGCAGTATTTT.

This clonotype has more than one count but fewer than ten. The chain combines TRBV25-1 with TRBJ1-4, with D maybe TRBD1 (5 bases). Trimming stripped 4 bases from V and 6 bases from J, with 12 bases between. This CDR3 comprises 14 residues. Germline V gene sequence: CDR1 MGHDK, CDR2 SYGVNS. CDR3 nucleotides: TGTGCCAGCAGTGTGCGGGGGTGGGATGAAAAACTGTTTTTT. Amino acid sequence: CASSVRGWDEKLFF.